The present entry profiles one T cell receptor (beta chain) with its context. Its antigen is unidentified. This sample was taken from a study of Ad26.COV2.S vaccination and SARS-CoV-2 variants. Findings and caveats of the study: Individuals receiving vaccine had higher spike-specific TCR breadth than placebo recipients did. Measurements of TCR breadth and depth may have given underestimates of the total T cell responses.

The sample's treatment: some 20 received Ad26.COV2.S at low or high dose, single or two shots; about 5 received placebo; per-sample allocation not given. Following the first vaccine or placebo injection, samples were taken on day 63. Measured with immunoSEQ multiplex PCR; TCRdb has only the in-frame clones, and not every one. The sample includes around 240,000 clones, over 75% of them seen just once. Germline V gene lookup returns CDR1 SNHLY and CDR2 FYNNEI. The ends lost 3 bases at V and 6 bases at J; junction bases unmatched: 13. This CDR3 spans 17 amino acids. The sequence derives from a person aged 18-65 years who received the Ad26.COV2.S COVID-19 vaccine or a placebo. This sample comprised peripheral blood, obtained in a trial of Ad26.COV2.S vaccine versus placebo. The chain uses TRBV2 and TRBJ2-7; 11 nucleotides agree with TRBD2. CDR3 DNA: TGTGCCAGCAGTGAGACTAGCGGGGCCCTTCGCCCCAGCGAGCAGTACTTC. It translates to CASSETSGALRPSEQYF.